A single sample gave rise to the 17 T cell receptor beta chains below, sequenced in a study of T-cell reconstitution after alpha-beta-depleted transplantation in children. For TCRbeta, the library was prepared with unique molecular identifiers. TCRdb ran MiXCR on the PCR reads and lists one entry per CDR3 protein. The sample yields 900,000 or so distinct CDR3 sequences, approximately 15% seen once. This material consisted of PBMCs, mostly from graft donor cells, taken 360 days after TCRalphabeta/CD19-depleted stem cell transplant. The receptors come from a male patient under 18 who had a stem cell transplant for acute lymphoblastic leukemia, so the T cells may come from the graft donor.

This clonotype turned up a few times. The CDR3, as DNA: TGCAGCGTTGAAGATCTTCGCGCGGGAGTGATACAAGAGACCCAGTACTTC. It codes for CSVEDLRAGVIQETQYF. The chain couples TRBV29-1 to TRBJ2-5; 7 positions agree with TRBD2. CDR3 length equals 17 residues. Per the germline V gene, CDR1 is SQVTM and CDR2 is ANQGSEA. J lost 2 bases, V lost 0 bases, and 12 bases had no gene match.

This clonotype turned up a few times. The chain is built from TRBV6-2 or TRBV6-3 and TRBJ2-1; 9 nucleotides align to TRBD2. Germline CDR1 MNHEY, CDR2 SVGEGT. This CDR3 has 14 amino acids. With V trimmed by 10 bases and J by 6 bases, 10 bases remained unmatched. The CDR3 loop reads CAIVAGDSSNEQFF. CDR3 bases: TGTGCCATAGTAGCGGGAGACTCTTCCAATGAGCAGTTCTTC.

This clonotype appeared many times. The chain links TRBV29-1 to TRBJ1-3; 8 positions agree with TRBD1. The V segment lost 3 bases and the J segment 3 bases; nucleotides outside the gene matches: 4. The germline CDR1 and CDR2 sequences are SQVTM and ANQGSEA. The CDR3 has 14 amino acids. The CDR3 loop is CSVETGARGNTIYF. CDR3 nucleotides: TGCAGCGTTGAGACAGGGGCGCGTGGAAACACCATATATTTT.

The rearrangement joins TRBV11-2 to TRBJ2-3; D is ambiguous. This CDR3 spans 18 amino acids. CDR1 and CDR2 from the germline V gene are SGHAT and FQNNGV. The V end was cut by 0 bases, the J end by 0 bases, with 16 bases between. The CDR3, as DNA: TGTGCCAGCAGCTTAGACTCCACCTTTTCCCCTAGCACAGATACGCAGTATTTT. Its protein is CASSLDSTFSPSTDTQYF.

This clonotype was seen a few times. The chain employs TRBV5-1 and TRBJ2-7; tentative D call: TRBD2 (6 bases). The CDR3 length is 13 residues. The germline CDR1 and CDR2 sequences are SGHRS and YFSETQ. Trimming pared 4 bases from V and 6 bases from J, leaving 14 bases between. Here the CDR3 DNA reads TGCGCCAGCAGCGACCGGGACTTCGTCGAGCAGTACTTC. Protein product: CASSDRDFVEQYF.

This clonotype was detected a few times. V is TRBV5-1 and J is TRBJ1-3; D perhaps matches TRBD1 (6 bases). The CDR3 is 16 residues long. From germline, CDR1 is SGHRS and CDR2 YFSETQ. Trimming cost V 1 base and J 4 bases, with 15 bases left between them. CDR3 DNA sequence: TGCGCCAGCAGCTTGCTTCTCCACAGGGCCGGAAACACCATATATTTT. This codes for CASSLLLHRAGNTIYF.

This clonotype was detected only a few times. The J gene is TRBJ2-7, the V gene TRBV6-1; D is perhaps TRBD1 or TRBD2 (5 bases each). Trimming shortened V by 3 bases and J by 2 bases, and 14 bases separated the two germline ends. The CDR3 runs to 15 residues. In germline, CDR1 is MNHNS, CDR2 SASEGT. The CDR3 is CASSELSGGPYEQYF. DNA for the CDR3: TGTGCCAGCAGTGAGCTCAGTGGGGGTCCCTACGAGCAGTACTTC.

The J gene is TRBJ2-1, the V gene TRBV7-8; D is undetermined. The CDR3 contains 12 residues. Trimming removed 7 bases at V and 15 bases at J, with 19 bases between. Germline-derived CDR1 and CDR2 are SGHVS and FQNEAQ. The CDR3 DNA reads TGTGCCAGCATCCTAGACCCCGGGCTGTCGTTCTTC. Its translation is CASILDPGLSFF.

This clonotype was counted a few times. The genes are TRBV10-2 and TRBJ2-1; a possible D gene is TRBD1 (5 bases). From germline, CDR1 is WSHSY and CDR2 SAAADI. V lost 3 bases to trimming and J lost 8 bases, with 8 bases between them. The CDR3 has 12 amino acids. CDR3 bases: TGCGCCAGCAGTGACTTAGGGGATGAGCAGTTCTTC. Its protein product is CASSDLGDEQFF.

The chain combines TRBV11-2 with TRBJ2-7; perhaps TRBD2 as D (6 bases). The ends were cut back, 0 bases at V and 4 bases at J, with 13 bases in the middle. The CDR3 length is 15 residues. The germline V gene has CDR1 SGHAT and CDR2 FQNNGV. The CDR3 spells CASSLEIRGWYEQYF. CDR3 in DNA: TGTGCCAGCAGCTTAGAGATCCGGGGGTGGTACGAGCAGTACTTC.

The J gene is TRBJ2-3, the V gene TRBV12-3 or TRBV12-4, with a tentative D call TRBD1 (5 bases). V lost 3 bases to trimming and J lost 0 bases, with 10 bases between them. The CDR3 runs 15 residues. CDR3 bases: TGTGCCAGCAGTTTTTCAGGGTATAGCACAGATACGCAGTATTTT. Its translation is CASSFSGYSTDTQYF.

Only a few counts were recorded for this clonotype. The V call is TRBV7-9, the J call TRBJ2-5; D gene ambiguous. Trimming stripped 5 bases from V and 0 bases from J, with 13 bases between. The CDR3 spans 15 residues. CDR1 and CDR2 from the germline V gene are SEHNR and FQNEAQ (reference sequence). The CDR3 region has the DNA TGTGCCAGCAGCCCCCTCACGGTGTACCAAGAGACCCAGTACTTC. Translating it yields CASSPLTVYQETQYF. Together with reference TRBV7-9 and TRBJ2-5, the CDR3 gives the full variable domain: DTGVSQNPRHKITKRGQNVTFRCDPISEHNRLYWYRQTLGQGPEFLTYFQNEAQLEKSRLLSDRFSAERPKGSFSTLEIQRTEQGDSAMYLCASSPLTVYQETQYFGPGTRLLVL.

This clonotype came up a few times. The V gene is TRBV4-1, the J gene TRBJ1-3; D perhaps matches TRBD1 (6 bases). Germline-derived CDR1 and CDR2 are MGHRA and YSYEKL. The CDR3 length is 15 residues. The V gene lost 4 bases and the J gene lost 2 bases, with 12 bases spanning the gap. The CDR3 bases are TGCGCCAGCAGCCCCACATGGGGGCCTGGAAACACCATATATTTT. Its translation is CASSPTWGPGNTIYF.

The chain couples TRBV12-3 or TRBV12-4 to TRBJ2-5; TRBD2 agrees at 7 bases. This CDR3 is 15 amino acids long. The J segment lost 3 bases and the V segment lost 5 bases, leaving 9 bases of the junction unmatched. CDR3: CASSPSGVLEETQYF. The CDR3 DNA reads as TGTGCCAGCAGTCCGAGCGGGGTTTTAGAAGAGACCCAGTACTTC.

The CDR3: CASSEGSTFGEQFF. The CDR3 DNA is TGCGCCAGCAGTGAGGGGTCTACATTTGGTGAGCAGTTCTTC. This sequence joins TRBV10-2 and TRBJ2-1, with D uncertain. In germline, CDR1 is WSHSY, CDR2 SAAADI. This CDR3 is built from 14 residues. Trimming removed 2 bases at V and 9 bases at J, with 14 bases between.

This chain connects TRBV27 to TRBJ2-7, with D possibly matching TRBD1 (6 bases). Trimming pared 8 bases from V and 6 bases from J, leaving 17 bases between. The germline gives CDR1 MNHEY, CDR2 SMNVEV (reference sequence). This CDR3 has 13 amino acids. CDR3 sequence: CASGGGSFREQYF. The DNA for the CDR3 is TGTGCCAGCGGTGGGGGCTCCTTCCGCGAGCAGTACTTC.

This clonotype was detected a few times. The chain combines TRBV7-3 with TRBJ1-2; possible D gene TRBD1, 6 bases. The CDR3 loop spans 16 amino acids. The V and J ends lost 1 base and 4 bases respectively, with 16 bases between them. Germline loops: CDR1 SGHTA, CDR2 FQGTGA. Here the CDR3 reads CASSLRGAGGGYGYTF. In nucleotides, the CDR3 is TGTGCCAGCAGCTTAAGGGGGGCCGGGGGTGGCTATGGCTACACCTTC.